The entry below gives a single TCR beta chain sequence along with its context. The data were taken from a study of blood T cell repertoires in COVID-19. Across the study: In each case, the material was cDNA or gDNA derived from T cells, B-cell-depleted T cells, or PBMCs.

Here immunoSEQ multiplex PCR was the method, and the copy in TCRdb shows in-frame clones only, minus some. There are over 110,000 clones in the sample; around 82% occur only once, and 3.9% lies in the top ten. The TCR comes from a man in his forties or fifties in a cohort exposed to, infected with or recovered from COVID-19 (not recorded which). Sequencing used PBMCs or T cells enriched from blood (not recorded which).

CDR3 DNA sequence: TGTGCCAGCAGTGAACATGGGGGGGGTGTTAGGAGCAATCAGCCCCAGCATTTT. Translated, it gives CASSEHGGGVRSNQPQHF. V is TRBV6-1 and J is TRBJ1-5; D perhaps matches TRBD1 (5 bases). The germline CDR1 and CDR2 sequences are MNHNS and SASEGT. V lost 2 bases, J lost 1 base, and 18 bases lay in between. The CDR3 totals 18 residues.